This note documents a single T cell receptor (beta chain) sequence. This sample is part of a study of blood T cell repertoires in COVID-19. Repertoires were generated with immunoSEQ multiplex PCR, while TCRdb's copy carries only in-frame clones and drops some. This sample yields under 200,000 clones, of which about 88% are seen a single time; 5.5% to 8.5% belongs to the top ten. Donors of Cohort 3 who recovered were those that had two negative PCRs, clearance, or symptom resolution. The CDR3 is made up of 20 amino acids. J lost 0 bases, V lost 4 bases, and 17 bases had no gene match. CDR1 and CDR2 from the germline V gene are SGHRS and YFSETQ.

The chain carries TRBV5-1 and TRBJ2-1; TRBD2 aligns across 9 bases. Sequenced: PBMCs or T cells enriched from blood (not recorded which). The sequence came from a woman between 45 and 60 years old who had recovered from COVID-19. The DNA of the CDR3 is TGCGCCAGCAGCAACAATCCGACTAGCGGAAGCAAGAGCTCCTACAATGAGCAGTTCTTC. It is translated as CASSNNPTSGSKSSYNEQFF.